These T cell receptor beta chains were read from a single sample in a study of cytomegalovirus exposure and HLA in healthy donors. Method: immunoSEQ multiplex PCR; TCRdb's copy keeps in-frame clones and lacks some. Among 100,000 to 150,000 clones listed, roughly 15% were seen once. The sample taken for sequencing was PBMCs. These receptors originate from a female donor in good health and CMV-seropositive. The CDR3 runs from the conserved cysteine through the conserved F or W. D genes are given only for firm matches. Expanded clones get a size class; other rows say once, few or many, or leave the size out.

clone_size j_call d_call v_call cdr3_nt cdr3_aa
few TRBJ2-5 TRBD2 TRBV15 TGTGCCACCAGCAGGGACGACTCATCGGCTAGCGGGGGCGGAGAGACCCAGTACTTC CATSRDDSSASGGGETQYF
- TRBJ2-3 TRBD2 TRBV5-1 TGCGCCAGCAGCTTGGCGGCTAGCGGGGAGGATACGCAGTATTTT CASSLAASGEDTQYF
- TRBJ2-7 TRBD1 TRBV2 TGTGCCAGCAGCGCCGGGACAGGGGGTTATTACGAGCAGTACTTC CASSAGTGGYYEQYF
- TRBJ2-5 - TRBV5-1 TGCGCCAGCAGCTTGGGGCCCCAGGGGGAGACCCAGTACTTC CASSLGPQGETQYF
- TRBJ2-3 TRBD1 TRBV15 TGTGCCCCAAAGTCTACCGGGACAGGCCAAACCAAATCAGATACGCAGTATTTT CAPKSTGTGQTKSDTQYF
- TRBJ2-4 - TRBV4-3 TGCGCCAGCAGCCGTCGCGCAAGGAGCGCCAAAAACATTCAGTACTTC CASSRRARSAKNIQYF
- TRBJ2-6 TRBD1 TRBV19 TGTGCCAGTAGTATCGGGACAGGGGACGCTGGGGCCAACGTCCTGACTTTC CASSIGTGDAGANVLTF
few TRBJ2-7 - TRBV6-5 TGTGCCAGCAGTTTCGACGGCTACTACGAGCAGTACTTC CASSFDGYYEQYF
few TRBJ2-5 TRBD1 TRBV4-2 TGTGCCAGCAGCCTCCCGGGACAGGGGTTGATTTTGGAGACCCAGTACTTC CASSLPGQGLILETQYF
few TRBJ2-7 TRBD1 TRBV29-1 TGCAGCGTATTGACAGGGGAAGCCTACGAGCAGTACTTC CSVLTGEAYEQYF
few TRBJ2-5 TRBD2 TRBV5-6 TGTGCCAGCAGCTTGAGGGGACTACAATCAGAGACCCAGTACTTC CASSLRGLQSETQYF
- TRBJ1-1 TRBD1 TRBV4-3 TGCGCCAGCAGCCAATTCACAGGGGCAACTGAAGCTTTCTTT CASSQFTGATEAFF
few TRBJ2-7 - TRBV2 TGTGCCAGCAGTTCAGCGGTCGAGCAGTACTTC CASSSAVEQYF
- TRBJ1-3 TRBD1 TRBV4-2 TGTGCCAGCAGCCAAGAGACAGGGAACTCTGGAAACACCATATATTTT CASSQETGNSGNTIYF
medium-sized TRBJ1-5 - TRBV28 TGTGCCAGCAGTGCTTGGGGGGGAGGGCAGCCCCAGCATTTT CASSAWGGGQPQHF
- TRBJ2-2 - TRBV4-3 TGCGCCAGCAGCGAAGACAGAAGGGGTCTAATGACCGGGGAGCTGTTTTTT CASSEDRRGLMTGELFF
- TRBJ2-5 - TRBV4-1 TGCGCCAGCAGCCAAGATTTAGAAGAGACCCAGTACTTC CASSQDLEETQYF
- TRBJ2-1 TRBD2 TRBV28 TGTGCCAGCAGTTACCAAGGCTCGATTAGCGGGAGTTTATTCGTTGAGCAGTTCTTC CASSYQGSISGSLFVEQFF
few TRBJ2-7 - TRBV2 TGTGCCAGCACTTTCACGGCCTACGAGCAGTACTTC CASTFTAYEQYF
- TRBJ1-2 TRBD1 TRBV5-1 TGCGCCAGCAGCGAACAGGGGGCGCGGTATGGCTACACCTTC CASSEQGARYGYTF
- TRBJ1-1 - TRBV27 TGTGCCAGCAGTTCACTAGGGGGGGCGCTTCTGGTCACTGAAGCTTTCTTT CASSSLGGALLVTEAFF
- TRBJ2-3 TRBD2 TRBV28 TGTGCCAGCGTTAAGCGCGGGGGGGCCATTGATACGCAGTATTTT CASVKRGGAIDTQYF
few TRBJ2-7 TRBD2 TRBV28 TGTGCCAGCAGTCGACTAGCGGCCTCCTACGAGCAGTACTTC CASSRLAASYEQYF
- TRBJ1-2 TRBD1 TRBV19 TGTGCCAGTAGTAGGGCAGGGGGCAACTATGGCTACACCTTC CASSRAGGNYGYTF
few TRBJ1-5 - TRBV6-1 TGTGCCAGCAGTGAAGGATCGGGGGGCAGTCAGCCCCAGCATTTT CASSEGSGGSQPQHF
few TRBJ2-7 - TRBV7-9 TGTGCCAGCAGCTCGTCGTTGGGGGGGCCCTCCTCCTACGAGCAGTACTTC CASSSSLGGPSSYEQYF